This T cell receptor beta chain was identified during a study of blood T cells in healthy people across ages. Primed by a sample-barcoded 5' primer and a J-beta primer mix, a second PCR proceeded for 7 to 11 cycles. One entry per CDR3 protein, called by TCRdb with MiXCR from the 5' RACE reads. There are 650,000 to 950,000 distinct CDR3 sequences in the sample; under 45% occur only once, and about 21% lies in the top ten. V shed 2 bases, J shed 0 bases, and the junction held 3 bases outside the gene matches. CDR1 is KGHSH, CDR2 LQKENI, per germline. This CDR3 has 16 amino acids. The chain is built from TRBV18 and TRBJ1-1; 10 nucleotides match TRBD1. The sequence was collected from a man aged 60 to 69 in good health. Sequences were obtained from blood. This CDR3 is CASSPWDRGLNTEAFF. The CDR3 coding sequence is TGTGCCAGCTCACCATGGGACAGGGGTTTGAACACTGAAGCTTTCTTT.